These 6 T cell receptor beta chains originate from one sample sequenced in a study of type 1 regulatory T cells. TCRdb independently ran MiXCR on the reads; one entry per CDR3 protein. The table shows 55,000 to 65,000 distinct CDR3 sequences, with roughly two thirds occurring only once. The antigens these receptors bind are not known. Sequencing was carried out using cultured non-Tr1 T cells, either the whole culture or a sorted T cell fraction (not recorded which). All receptors come from a human donor in good health.

This clonotype was recorded a few times. J is TRBJ2-7 and V is TRBV25-1, with D hard to call. Germline V gene sequence: CDR1 MGHDK, CDR2 SYGVNS. CDR3 size: 12 residues. Deletions cut 7 bases from V and 1 base from J, with 8 bases between. The CDR3 loop reads CASMRESYEQYF. CDR3 nucleotide sequence: TGTGCCAGCATGAGAGAGTCCTACGAGCAGTACTTC.

A remark on this clonotype: A much larger clone lies a single base off, so this may be a read error. The chain joins TRBV7-9 to TRBJ2-1; no reliable D call. Germline CDR1 reads SEHNR; CDR2 reads FQNEAQ (reference sequence). The CDR3 covers 16 residues. As DNA, the CDR3 is TGTGTCAGCAGCTCAAGGATCGACTCCCCCTACAATGAGCAGTTCTTC. Translation: CVSSSRIDSPYNEQFF.

V gene TRBV20-1 combines with J gene TRBJ2-5, with 10 bases identical to TRBD2. The CDR3 loop spans 15 amino acids. CDR1 is DFQATT, CDR2 SNEGSKA, per germline (reference sequence). The V segment lost 5 bases and the J segment 3 bases; nucleotides outside the gene matches: 9. This CDR3 reads CSADPGTSVKETQYF. CDR3 DNA: TGCAGTGCTGATCCCGGGACTAGCGTAAAAGAGACCCAGTACTTC.

The J gene is TRBJ2-7, the V gene TRBV5-1; 7 nucleotides agree with TRBD2. The CDR3 extends over 14 amino acids. Germline CDR1 is SGHRS and CDR2 is YFSETQ. After removal of 3 bases from V and 0 bases from J, the junction contained 3 bases not matched to a gene. The CDR3 loop reads CASSSSGSSYEQYF. In nucleotides, the CDR3 is TGCGCCAGCAGCTCTAGCGGTAGCTCCTACGAGCAGTACTTC.

In its sample, this clonotype was seen a few times. The chain is built from TRBV19 and TRBJ2-7, with TRBD2 identical over 7 bases. With V trimmed by 2 bases and J by 7 bases, 8 bases remained unmatched. Germline V gene sequence: CDR1 LNHDA, CDR2 SQIVND (reference sequence). The CDR3 length is 14 residues. The CDR3 coding sequence is TGTGCCAGTAGTATAAGTGGGACTACTTTGGAGCAGTACTTC. Its protein is CASSISGTTLEQYF.

The V gene is TRBV15, the J gene TRBJ2-1, with D perhaps matching TRBD2 (6 bases). The CDR3 loop spans 15 amino acids. Germline V gene sequence: CDR1 LNHNV, CDR2 YYDKDF (reference sequence). V lost 8 bases, J lost 3 bases, and 17 bases lay in between. CDR3 sequence (DNA): TGTGCCACCCGGTTGGGCGGGAACTACTACAATGAGCAGTTCTTC. Translating gives CATRLGGNYYNEQFF.